The 24 T cell receptor beta chains presented below share a single source sample, sequenced in a study of T-cell memory formation after mild COVID-19. TCRdb fed the 5' RACE reads into MiXCR, producing one record per CDR3 protein. The repertoire includes 450,000 to 700,000 distinct CDR3 sequences, roughly 18% of them detected once, and 12% sits in the top ten. Sample: PBMCs or a T cell subset sorted from them (not recorded which). The receptors were sampled from an adult woman who had mild COVID-19 (a few samples of this study predate the infection). Cell type and time point are not known.

This clonotype was recorded a few times. The chain carries TRBV9 and TRBJ2-1; D uncertain. Germline V lookup: CDR1 SGDLS, CDR2 YYNGEE. Deletions cut 1 base from V and 5 bases from J, with 16 bases between. This CDR3 is built from 16 residues. DNA for the CDR3: TGTGCCAGCAGCGTAATACCTCGACTGGGGAACAATGAGCAGTTCTTC. It specifies CASSVIPRLGNNEQFF.

The CDR3 DNA follows: TGTGCCAGCGGGTGGGACAATGAGCAGTTCTTC. This encodes CASGWDNEQFF. The chain couples TRBV18 to TRBJ2-1; unclear D gene. V gave up 8 bases and J gave up 5 bases, with 7 bases separating them. The CDR3 extends over 11 amino acids. Germline values: CDR1 KGHSH, CDR2 LQKENI.

This chain uses TRBV9 with TRBJ1-2; TRBD1 aligns across 8 bases. The CDR3 spans 16 residues. V lost 4 bases and J lost 7; bases outside the gene matches: 15. Germline lookup yields CDR1 SGDLS and CDR2 YYNGEE. CDR3 bases: TGTGCCAGCAGCCCAGGCGGACAGGGTGGTATTGGTGGCTACACCTTC. It translates to CASSPGGQGGIGGYTF.

This chain links TRBV11-3 with TRBJ2-4; D is uncertain. This CDR3 region has 15 residues. Germline V CDR1 and CDR2: SGHNT, YENEEA. Trimming removed 0 bases at V and 0 bases at J, with 6 bases between. CDR3 residues: CASSLDRLAKNIQYF. DNA for the CDR3: TGTGCCAGCAGCTTAGATCGGCTAGCCAAAAACATTCAGTACTTC.

V usage is TRBV24-1 and J usage is TRBJ2-3; D unclear. V shed 4 bases and J shed 4 bases, with 17 bases lying between them. This CDR3 region has 16 residues. Germline V CDR1 and CDR2: KGHDR, SFDVKD. The CDR3 sequence: CATSDPGPANSDTQYF. The CDR3 coding sequence is TGTGCCACCAGTGACCCCGGGCCCGCAAACTCAGATACGCAGTATTTT.

This clonotype was recorded at least ten times. V gene TRBV5-1 combines with J gene TRBJ2-1; no clear D. Germline assignment: CDR1 SGHRS and CDR2 YFSETQ. V was shortened by 4 bases and J by 7 bases, with 15 bases between the two germline ends. The CDR3 is 14 residues long. The CDR3 region is CASSRSSELNEQFF. In nucleotides, the CDR3 is TGCGCCAGCAGCCGAAGCTCGGAATTGAATGAGCAGTTCTTC.

The sample holds many counts of this clonotype. The chain links TRBV7-2 to TRBJ2-3, with D possibly TRBD2 on 6 matching bases. Germline CDR1 SGHTA, CDR2 FQGNSA. This CDR3 region has 14 residues. Trimming took 5 bases from V and 5 from J, leaving 14 bases between them. CDR3 nucleotides: TGTGCCAGCAGCCCACGTCCGGGAGAAGATACGCAGTATTTT. It specifies CASSPRPGEDTQYF.

The CDR3 sequence is CASSRQAGQGVEETQYF. In nucleotides, the CDR3 is TGTGCCAGCTCACGCCAGGCGGGACAGGGTGTGGAAGAGACCCAGTACTTC. The chain uses TRBV18 and TRBJ2-5, with TRBD1 matching 9 bases. Germline CDR1 and CDR2: KGHSH and LQKENI. The trim removed 4 bases at V and 3 bases at J, leaving 12 bases unmatched. The CDR3 extends over 17 amino acids.

This clonotype occurred a few times. This chain uses TRBV2 with TRBJ1-1; tentative D call: TRBD1 (5 bases). Trimming took off 6 bases at V and 10 bases at J, with 15 bases between the two ends. Germline CDR1 is SNHLY and CDR2 is FYNNEI. CDR3 length equals 12 residues. CDR3 coding DNA: TGTGCCAGCAGCTGGGACCGAAATCGAGCTTTCTTT. Protein: CASSWDRNRAFF.

This clonotype was counted many times. The J gene is TRBJ2-7, the V gene TRBV7-2, with a possible D match to TRBD1 (7 bases). The CDR3 is 14 amino acids. The germline V gene encodes CDR1 SGHTA and CDR2 FQGNSA. V dropped 6 bases and J dropped 3 bases, with 15 bases sitting between them. CDR3: CASRGAGGHYEQYF. For the CDR3, the DNA is TGTGCCAGCAGGGGGGCAGGGGGGCACTACGAGCAGTACTTC.

The genes are TRBV7-2 and TRBJ2-1; 7 nucleotides align to TRBD2. Germline CDR1 reads SGHTA; CDR2 reads FQGNSA. This CDR3 has 14 residues. With 3 bases clipped from V and 5 bases from J, the junction kept 4 bases outside the gene matches. This CDR3 reads CASSFGGGHNEQFF. The CDR3, as DNA: TGTGCCAGCAGCTTCGGCGGGGGACACAATGAGCAGTTCTTC. The full variable domain, in which reference TRBV7-2 and TRBJ2-1 provide the parts outside the CDR3, is GAGVSQSPSNKVTEKGKDVELRCDPISGHTALYWYRQSLGQGLEFLIYFQGNSAPDKSGLPSDRFSAERTGGSVSTLTIQRTQQEDSAVYLCASSFGGGHNEQFFGPGTRLTVL.

In this sample, this clonotype turned up a few times. The V gene is TRBV3-1, the J gene TRBJ2-2; D is unclear. The germline V gene has CDR1 LGHDT and CDR2 YNNKEL (reference sequence). V lost 4 bases to trimming and J lost 0 bases, with 6 bases between them. The CDR3 runs to 14 residues. The CDR3, as DNA: TGTGCCAGCAGCCCAACCTCGAACACCGGGGAGCTGTTTTTT. It translates to CASSPTSNTGELFF.

The J gene is TRBJ1-1, the V gene TRBV4-3, with D perhaps matching TRBD1 (6 bases). The germline gives CDR1 LGHNA, CDR2 YSLEER. Trimming removed 0 bases from V and 4 bases from J, with 9 bases in between. CDR3 size: 14 residues. The chain's CDR3 is CASSQERGATEAFF. CDR3 nucleotide sequence: TGCGCCAGCAGCCAAGAACGGGGGGCCACTGAAGCTTTCTTT.

This clonotype turned up a few times. This rearrangement joins TRBV4-2 to TRBJ2-3; 13 bases line up with TRBD2. Germline V CDR1 and CDR2: LGHNA, YNFKEQ. V trimming: 1 base; J trimming: 6 bases; junction bases outside the gene matches: 4. The CDR3 has 16 residues. This CDR3 is CASSQGLAGGYDTQYF. DNA of the CDR3: TGTGCCAGCAGCCAAGGACTAGCGGGAGGCTATGATACGCAGTATTTT.

This clonotype was detected ten times or more. The V gene is TRBV20-1, the J gene TRBJ2-5, with D possibly TRBD2 on 6 matching bases. V gave up 4 bases and J gave up 3 bases, with 12 bases separating them. CDR3 length: 13 amino acids. Germline V gene lookup returns CDR1 DFQATT and CDR2 SNEGSKA (reference sequence). The CDR3, as DNA: TGCAGTGCTATCCCAGCGGGTAAAGAGACCCAGTACTTC. Translated: CSAIPAGKETQYF.

This clonotype appeared a single time. The genes are TRBV18 and TRBJ1-1; perhaps TRBD1 as D (5 bases). V lost 8 bases to trimming and J lost 8 bases, with 15 bases between them. The CDR3 runs 12 residues. Germline values: CDR1 KGHSH, CDR2 LQKENI. The CDR3 is CASPWGPKEAFF. Here the CDR3 DNA reads TGTGCCAGCCCCTGGGGACCCAAGGAAGCTTTCTTT.

CDR3 DNA: TGTGCCAGCACCCCCGCGGCTAGCAGCACAGATACGCAGTATTTT. This codes for CASTPAASSTDTQYF. The rearrangement links TRBV5-4 to TRBJ2-3; D may be TRBD2 (5 bases). This CDR3 region has 15 residues. Germline lookup yields CDR1 SGHNT and CDR2 YYREEE (reference sequence). Trimming took 6 bases from V and 0 from J, leaving 14 bases between them.

The chain joins TRBV20-1 to TRBJ2-3; TRBD2 agrees at 8 bases. The CDR3 is 16 amino acids. V shed 0 bases and J 0 bases; nucleotides not matched to a gene: 5. CDR1 and CDR2 from the germline V gene are DFQATT and SNEGSKA (reference sequence). The CDR3 nucleotides are TGCAGTGCTAGAGATCTGTCTAGCGGGAGCACAGATACGCAGTATTTT. This gives the protein CSARDLSSGSTDTQYF.

The V call is TRBV12-3 or TRBV12-4, the J call TRBJ2-1; 7 bases are shared with TRBD2. With V trimmed by 11 bases and J by 15 bases, 13 bases remained unmatched. The CDR3 extends over 11 amino acids. The DNA for the CDR3 is TGTGCCTCTGGGTTGCGGGAGCCTCGGTTCTTC. Translated, it gives CASGLREPRFF.

This clonotype has a handful of counts. This chain uses TRBV2 with TRBJ1-2; no definite D call. V was pared by 2 bases and J by 5 bases, with 15 bases between. Germline assignment: CDR1 SNHLY and CDR2 FYNNEI. CDR3 length: 15 amino acids. CDR3 region: CASSERPPQQYGYTF. CDR3 bases: TGTGCCAGCAGTGAAAGGCCCCCGCAACAATATGGCTACACCTTC.

This clonotype was detected many times. This chain links TRBV5-1 with TRBJ1-2; no firm D call. CDR3 size: 14 residues. V was pared by 1 base and J by 3 bases, with 10 bases between. Germline values: CDR1 SGHRS, CDR2 YFSETQ. The CDR3 DNA follows: TGCGCCAGCAGCTTGAGTGGGAGCGACTATGGCTACACCTTC. Residues: CASSLSGSDYGYTF.

This clonotype was detected a few times. This chain links TRBV7-8 with TRBJ2-3, with D maybe TRBD1 (6 bases). This CDR3 contains 14 residues. The V gene lost 5 bases and the J gene lost 3 bases, with 12 bases spanning the gap. Germline V lookup: CDR1 SGHVS, CDR2 FQNEAQ. The CDR3 reads CASSEGGWTDTQYF. Written as DNA, the CDR3 is TGTGCCAGCAGCGAAGGGGGTTGGACAGATACGCAGTATTTT.

This clonotype turned up a few times. The rearrangement links TRBV20-1 to TRBJ2-2, with TRBD2 identical over 13 bases. The CDR3 contains 17 residues. Losses at the gene ends were 2 bases for V and 7 bases for J; bases not matched to a gene: 10. Germline CDR1 reads DFQATT; CDR2 reads SNEGSKA (reference sequence). Here the CDR3 DNA reads TGCAGTGCTAGAAAGTCTCAGGGACTAGCGGGATACGGGGAGCTGTTTTTT. Amino acid sequence: CSARKSQGLAGYGELFF.

The chain joins TRBV3-1 to TRBJ2-3; 13 bases align to TRBD2. V shed 0 bases and J 9 bases; nucleotides not matched to a gene: 6. In germline, CDR1 is LGHDT, CDR2 YNNKEL (reference sequence). The CDR3 extends over 16 amino acids. The CDR3 DNA sequence: TGTGCCAGCAGCCAAGACACTAGCGGGGGGGCTAAGACGCAGTATTTT. This encodes CASSQDTSGGAKTQYF.